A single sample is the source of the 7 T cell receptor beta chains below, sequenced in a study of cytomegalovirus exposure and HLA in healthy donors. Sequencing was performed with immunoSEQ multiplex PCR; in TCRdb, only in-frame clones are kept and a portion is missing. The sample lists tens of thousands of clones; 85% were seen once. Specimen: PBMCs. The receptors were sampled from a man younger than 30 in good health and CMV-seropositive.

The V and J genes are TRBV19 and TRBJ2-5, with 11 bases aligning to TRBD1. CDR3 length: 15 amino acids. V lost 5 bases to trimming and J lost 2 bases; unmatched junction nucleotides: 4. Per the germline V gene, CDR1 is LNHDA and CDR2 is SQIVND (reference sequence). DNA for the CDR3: TGTGCCAGTAGTGCCCGGGACAGGGGGCAAGAGACCCAGTACTTC. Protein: CASSARDRGQETQYF.

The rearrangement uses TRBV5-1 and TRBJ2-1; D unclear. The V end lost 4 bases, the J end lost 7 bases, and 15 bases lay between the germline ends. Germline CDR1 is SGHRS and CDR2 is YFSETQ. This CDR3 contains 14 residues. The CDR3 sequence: CASSQEEPWNEQFF. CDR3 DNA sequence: TGCGCCAGCAGCCAAGAGGAGCCGTGGAATGAGCAGTTCTTC. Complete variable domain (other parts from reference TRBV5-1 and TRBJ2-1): KAGVTQTPRYLIKTRGQQVTLSCSPISGHRSVSWYQQTPGQGLQFLFEYFSETQRNKGNFPGRFSGRQFSNSRSEMNVSTLELGDSALYLCASSQEEPWNEQFFGPGTRLTVL.

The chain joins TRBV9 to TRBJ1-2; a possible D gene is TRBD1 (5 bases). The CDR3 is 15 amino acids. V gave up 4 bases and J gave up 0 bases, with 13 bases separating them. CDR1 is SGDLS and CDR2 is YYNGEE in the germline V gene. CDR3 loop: CASSTEEGTNYGYTF. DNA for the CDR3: TGTGCCAGCAGCACAGAGGAGGGGACTAACTATGGCTACACCTTC.

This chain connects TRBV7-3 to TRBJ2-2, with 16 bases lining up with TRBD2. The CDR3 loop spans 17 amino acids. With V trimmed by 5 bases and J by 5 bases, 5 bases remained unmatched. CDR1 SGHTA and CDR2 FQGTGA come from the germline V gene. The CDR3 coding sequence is TGTGCCAGCAGCCCGGGACTAGCGGGAGGGCGGACCGGGGAGCTGTTTTTT. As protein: CASSPGLAGGRTGELFF.

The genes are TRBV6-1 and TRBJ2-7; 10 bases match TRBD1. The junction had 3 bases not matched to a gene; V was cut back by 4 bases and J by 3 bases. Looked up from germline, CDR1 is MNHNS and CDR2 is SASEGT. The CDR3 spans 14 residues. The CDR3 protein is CASSGQGADYEQYF. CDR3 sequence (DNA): TGTGCCAGCAGTGGACAGGGGGCTGACTACGAGCAGTACTTC.

The CDR3 protein is CATGTSGTVGELFF. In nucleotides, the CDR3 is TGTGCCACAGGGACTAGCGGGACAGTCGGGGAGCTGTTTTTT. The V and J genes are TRBV2 and TRBJ2-2; 13 positions match TRBD2. CDR1 and CDR2 from the germline V gene are SNHLY and FYNNEI. The ends lost 10 bases at V and 7 bases at J; junction bases unmatched: 6. The CDR3 is 14 residues long.

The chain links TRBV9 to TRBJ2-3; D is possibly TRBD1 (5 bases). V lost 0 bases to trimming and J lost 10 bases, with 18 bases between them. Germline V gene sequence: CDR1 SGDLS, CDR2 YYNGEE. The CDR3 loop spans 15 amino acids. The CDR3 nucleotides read TGTGCCAGCAGCGTAGGTCGGGCCCAGGGTTTAGCGCAGTATTTT. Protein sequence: CASSVGRAQGLAQYF.